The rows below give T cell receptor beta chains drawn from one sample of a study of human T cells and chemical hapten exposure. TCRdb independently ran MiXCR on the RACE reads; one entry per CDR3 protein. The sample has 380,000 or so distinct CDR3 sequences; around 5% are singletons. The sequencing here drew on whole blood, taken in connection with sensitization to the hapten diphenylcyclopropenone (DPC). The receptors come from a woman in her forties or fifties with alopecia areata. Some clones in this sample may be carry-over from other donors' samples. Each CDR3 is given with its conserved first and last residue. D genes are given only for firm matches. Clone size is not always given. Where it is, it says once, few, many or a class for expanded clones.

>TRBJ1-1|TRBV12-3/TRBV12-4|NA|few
TGTGCCAGCAGACCGGACAGTTCTTACACTGAAGCTTTCTTT
CASRPDSSYTEAFF
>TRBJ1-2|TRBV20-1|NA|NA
TGCAGTGCCTCCAGGGACCCGAATAACTATGGCTACACCTTC
CSASRDPNNYGYTF
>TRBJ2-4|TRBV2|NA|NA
TGTGCCAGCAGTGCCAGAGGAACCATAGCCAAAAACATTCAGTACTTC
CASSARGTIAKNIQYF
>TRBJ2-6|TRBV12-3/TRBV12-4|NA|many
TGTGCCAGCAGTTTAGTTAACTCCTTCTCTGGGGCCAACGTCCTGACTTTC
CASSLVNSFSGANVLTF
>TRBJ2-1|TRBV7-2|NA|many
TGTGCCAGCAGCTTGAGGGAACTAAGGGATGAGCAGTTCTTC
CASSLRELRDEQFF
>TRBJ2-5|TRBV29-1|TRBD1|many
TGCAGCGTCATCAGGGGGCAAGAGACCCAGTACTTC
CSVIRGQETQYF
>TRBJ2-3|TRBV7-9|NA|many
TGTGCCAGCAGCTTAGCGGCGGGTGTCGCAGATACGCAGTATTTT
CASSLAAGVADTQYF
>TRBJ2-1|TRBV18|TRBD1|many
TGTGCCAGCTCCGGGACAGGGGCGAGCGGTGAGCAGTTCTTC
CASSGTGASGEQFF
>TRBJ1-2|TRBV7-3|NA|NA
TGTGCCAGCAGCTTAGTAGCGGCAACGAATGGCTACACCTTC
CASSLVAATNGYTF
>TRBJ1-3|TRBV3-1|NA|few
TGTGCCAGCAGCCAAGATTTTCAGGGTCCCTTCTACACCATATATTTT
CASSQDFQGPFYTIYF
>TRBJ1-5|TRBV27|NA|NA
TGTGCCAGCAGTCCATGGGTCGGCCCTGGGGATCAGCCCCAGCATTTT
CASSPWVGPGDQPQHF
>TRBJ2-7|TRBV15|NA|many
TGTGCCACCAGCGCTTCGAATAAAGGGAACCCGTACGAGCAGTACTTC
CATSASNKGNPYEQYF
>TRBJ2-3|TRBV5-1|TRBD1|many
TGCGCCAGCAGCCAGGGGACAGGGGGTCGCACAGATACGCAGTATTTT
CASSQGTGGRTDTQYF
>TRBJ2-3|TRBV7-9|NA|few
TGTGCCAGCAGCGCGGGGTCCTTCACAGATACGCAGTATTTT
CASSAGSFTDTQYF
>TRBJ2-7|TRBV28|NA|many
TGTGCCAGCGGGGAGTACGAGCAGTACTTC
CASGEYEQYF
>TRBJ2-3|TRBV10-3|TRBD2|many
TGTGCCATCCAACCTTCTAGCGGGGGCACAGATACGCAGTATTTT
CAIQPSSGGTDTQYF
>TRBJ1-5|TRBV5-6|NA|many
TGTGCCAGCAGCTTGTGGGCTCTGGGCAAAAATCAGCCCCAGCATTTT
CASSLWALGKNQPQHF
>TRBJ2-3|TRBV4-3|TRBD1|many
TGCGCCAGCAGCCAATTGACAGGGGGCGTTGGAGATACGCAGTATTTT
CASSQLTGGVGDTQYF
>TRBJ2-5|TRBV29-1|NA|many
TGCAGCGTTTACCCAGGGGAAGGGGAGACCCAGTACTTC
CSVYPGEGETQYF
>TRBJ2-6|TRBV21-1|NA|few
TGTGCCAGCTCGAGAGGGCCGTCCTCTGGGGCCAACGTCCTGACTTTC
CASSRGPSSGANVLTF
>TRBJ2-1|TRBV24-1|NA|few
TGTGCCACCAGGCCTCCCTACAATGAGCAGTTCTTC
CATRPPYNEQFF
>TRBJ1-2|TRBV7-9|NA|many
TGTGCCAGCAGCGGATACCTGGACACCAAAGCTTTCGGCTACACCTTC
CASSGYLDTKAFGYTF
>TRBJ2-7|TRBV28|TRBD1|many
TGTGCCAGCAGCCCAGGGGGCAGACCCTCCTACGAGCAGTACTTC
CASSPGGRPSYEQYF
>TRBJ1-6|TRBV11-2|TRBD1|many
TGTGCCAGCAGCTTGGCAGGGGGCGGTGAATCACCCCTCCACTTT
CASSLAGGGESPLHF
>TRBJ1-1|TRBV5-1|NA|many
TGCGCCAGTAAGCTGAACACTGAAGCTTTCTTT
CASKLNTEAFF